The 30 T cell receptor beta chains below were found in one sample sequenced in a study of blood T cell repertoires in COVID-19. Assay: immunoSEQ multiplex PCR; the TCRdb copy retains only in-frame clones and omits some. This sample has approximately 100,000 clones, with about 90% found just once. Sequences were obtained from peripheral blood. These TCRs come from a woman in her 30s with acute or convalescent COVID-19.

The rearrangement links TRBV30 to TRBJ1-2; D perhaps matches TRBD1 (6 bases). CDR3 size: 13 residues. The germline gives CDR1 GTSNPN, CDR2 SVGIG (reference sequence). V gave up 4 bases and J gave up 10 bases, with 19 bases separating them. CDR3 sequence reads: CAWKAPQGHLYTF. The DNA of the CDR3 is TGTGCCTGGAAGGCCCCCCAGGGACACCTCTACACCTTC.

The chain is built from TRBV2 and TRBJ2-3; 14 bases are a match to TRBD2. Germline V gives CDR1 SNHLY, CDR2 FYNNEI. This CDR3 comprises 17 residues. J lost 5 bases, V lost 4 bases, and 8 bases had no gene match. DNA of the CDR3: TGTGCCAGCAGTGTGATGACTAGCGGGGGGGCGGGAGATACGCAGTATTTT. Its protein product is CASSVMTSGGAGDTQYF.

The chain uses TRBV6-5 and TRBJ1-2; a weak D match, TRBD1 (5 bases). Trimming left V 8 bases short and J 8 bases short, with 12 bases between. Germline values: CDR1 MNHEY, CDR2 SVGAGI. The CDR3 loop spans 11 amino acids. Here the CDR3 DNA reads TGTGCCAGCTGGGGGGGTGGCGGCTACACCTTC. Amino acid sequence: CASWGGGGYTF.

This sequence joins TRBV6-5 and TRBJ1-6; TRBD1 matches at 9 bases. V was pared by 2 bases and J by 7 bases, with 6 bases of the junction left unmatched. The CDR3 runs 16 residues. The V gene's germline CDR1 is MNHEY and CDR2 SVGAGI. The CDR3 loop is CASSYLGQGLNSPLHF. CDR3 nucleotides: TGTGCCAGCAGTTACCTCGGACAGGGGTTAAATTCACCCCTCCACTTT.

This clone was detected only a few times. The J gene is TRBJ2-7, the V gene TRBV2; 7 bases are shared with TRBD2. This CDR3 spans 14 amino acids. The V gene end was trimmed by 7 bases and the J gene end by 0 bases; junction bases not matched to a gene: 6. The germline gives CDR1 SNHLY, CDR2 FYNNEI. DNA of the CDR3: TGTGCCAGCAAGGCCGGGGGGAGCTCCTACGAGCAGTACTTC. Translated, it gives CASKAGGSSYEQYF.

The genes are TRBV4-1 and TRBJ1-2; the match to TRBD1 covers 7 bases. Germline CDR1 is MGHRA and CDR2 is YSYEKL. This CDR3 has 14 amino acids. V lost 6 bases to trimming and J lost 2 bases; unmatched junction nucleotides: 6. CDR3 residues: CASRPQGTNYGYTF. The CDR3 DNA reads as TGCGCCAGCAGACCACAGGGGACCAACTATGGCTACACCTTC.

The genes are TRBV5-4 and TRBJ2-2; TRBD2 agrees at 8 bases. The ends lost 4 bases at V and 1 base at J; junction bases unmatched: 6. The CDR3 contains 16 residues. Germline lookup yields CDR1 SGHNT and CDR2 YYREEE (reference sequence). The CDR3: CASSPGLAWNTGELFF. The CDR3 DNA sequence: TGTGCCAGCAGCCCCGGACTAGCTTGGAACACCGGGGAGCTGTTTTTT.

The genes are TRBV14 and TRBJ1-4; 9 nucleotides line up with TRBD1. The V and J ends lost 4 bases and 6 bases, in that order; junction bases with no gene match: 3. The CDR3 sequence is 14 residues long. Germline-derived CDR1 and CDR2 are SGHDN and FVKESK. CDR3 bases: TGTGCCAGCAGCCGGGACAGGGATCATGAAAAACTGTTTTTT. It codes for CASSRDRDHEKLFF.

The rearrangement joins TRBV19 to TRBJ1-5, with 7 bases lining up with TRBD1. The CDR3 covers 16 residues. Germline lookup yields CDR1 LNHDA and CDR2 SQIVND (reference sequence). J was trimmed by 0 bases and V by 3 bases; bases with no gene match: 5. The CDR3 here is CASSIGTVYSNQPQHF. The CDR3 DNA is TGTGCCAGTAGTATCGGGACAGTCTATAGCAATCAGCCCCAGCATTTT.

This clone appeared a single time. Other DNA sequences in the same sample also yield this CDR3. This sequence joins TRBV28 and TRBJ2-7, with 8 bases lining up with TRBD1. The CDR3 sequence is 14 residues long. CDR1 and CDR2 from the germline V gene are MDHEN and SYDVKM. With V trimmed by 5 bases and J by 0 bases, 3 bases remained unmatched. The CDR3, as DNA: TGTGCCAGCAGTCCAGGGGGCTCCTCCTACGAGCAGTACTTC. This encodes CASSPGGSSYEQYF.

The chain couples TRBV4-2 to TRBJ1-2; unclear D gene. The V gene's germline CDR1 is LGHNA and CDR2 YNFKEQ. The CDR3 is 16 residues long. With 0 bases removed from V and 2 bases from J, the gap between germline ends came to 13 bases. CDR3 protein: CASSQDRSPGNYGYTF. The CDR3 bases are TGTGCCAGCAGCCAAGATAGGAGTCCTGGGAACTATGGCTACACCTTC.

This clone occurred many times. The J gene is TRBJ2-3, the V gene TRBV5-1, with 12 bases that match TRBD2. This CDR3 region has 16 residues. Germline V gene sequence: CDR1 SGHRS, CDR2 YFSETQ. The junction had 5 bases not matched to a gene; V was cut back by 4 bases and J by 2 bases. The CDR3 sequence: CASSPTSGGTTDTQYF. In DNA form, the CDR3 reads TGCGCCAGCAGCCCAACTAGCGGGGGGACCACAGATACGCAGTATTTT.

The genes are TRBV14 and TRBJ1-2; the D gene is possibly TRBD1 (5 bases). Germline V gene data show CDR1 as SGHDN and CDR2 as FVKESK. With 4 bases removed from V and 8 bases from J, the gap between germline ends came to 20 bases. There are 15 residues in the CDR3. For the CDR3, the DNA is TGTGCCAGCAGCCCCCTAGACAGTCGTACAAAGGGCTACACCTTC. Protein product: CASSPLDSRTKGYTF.

This clone was seen a single time. The chain employs TRBV4-1 and TRBJ2-7; the D gene is possibly TRBD1 (6 bases). The CDR3 is 15 amino acids. Germline lookup yields CDR1 MGHRA and CDR2 YSYEKL. Trimming pared 4 bases from V and 3 bases from J, leaving 16 bases between. The CDR3 loop reads CASSLSQGSYYEQYF. For the CDR3, the DNA is TGCGCCAGCAGCCTATCCCAGGGGTCCTACTACGAGCAGTACTTC.

This chain joins TRBV5-1 and TRBJ1-5; weak D call: TRBD1 (5 bases). Per germline, CDR1 SGHRS and CDR2 YFSETQ. V was trimmed by 4 bases and J by 0 bases, leaving 8 bases between them. This CDR3 has 14 amino acids. The CDR3 spells CASSPDSSNQPQHF. In DNA form, the CDR3 reads TGCGCCAGCAGCCCCGACAGTAGCAATCAGCCCCAGCATTTT.

The chain combines TRBV5-6 with TRBJ2-7, with 9 bases fitting TRBD2. From germline, CDR1 is SGHDT and CDR2 YYEEEE. The CDR3 spans 16 residues. Losses at the gene ends were 1 base for V and 6 bases for J; bases not matched to a gene: 11. The CDR3 coding sequence is TGTGCCAGCAGCTTGCGCTCGGCGGGGGGGCGTCTCGAGCAGTACTTC. The encoded protein is CASSLRSAGGRLEQYF.

This chain uses TRBV5-1 with TRBJ1-3, with a weak D call TRBD1 (5 bases). CDR1 and CDR2 from the germline V gene are SGHRS and YFSETQ. CDR3 length: 15 residues. The germline V and J ends were trimmed by 6 bases and 2 bases, with 15 bases remaining between them. The CDR3 is CASNSDSEPGNTIYF. The CDR3 bases are TGCGCCAGCAATAGTGACAGCGAGCCTGGAAACACCATATATTTT. Variable domain in full (rest from reference TRBV5-1 and TRBJ1-3): KAGVTQTPRYLIKTRGQQVTLSCSPISGHRSVSWYQQTPGQGLQFLFEYFSETQRNKGNFPGRFSGRQFSNSRSEMNVSTLELGDSALYLCASNSDSEPGNTIYFGEGSWLTVV.

The chain has TRBV28 and TRBJ2-7, with no clear D. Germline CDR1 reads MDHEN; CDR2 reads SYDVKM. Trimming left V 3 bases short and J 1 base short, with 10 bases between. The CDR3 has 14 amino acids. CDR3 protein: CASSFGQVSYEQYF. CDR3 DNA: TGTGCCAGCAGTTTTGGGCAGGTGTCCTACGAGCAGTACTTC.

The chain is built from TRBV11-2 and TRBJ1-2, with TRBD1 matching 9 bases. This CDR3 is 18 amino acids long. The ends lost 2 bases at V and 1 base at J; junction bases unmatched: 11. Germline V lookup: CDR1 SGHAT, CDR2 FQNNGV. CDR3: CASSLPRPSGQGNYGYTF. In DNA form, the CDR3 reads TGTGCCAGCAGCTTACCCCGCCCGTCGGGACAGGGTAACTATGGCTACACCTTC.

The rearrangement joins TRBV28 to TRBJ1-6; no definite D call. The CDR3 contains 14 residues. Trimming cost V 7 bases and J 6 bases, with 13 bases left between them. In germline, CDR1 is MDHEN, CDR2 SYDVKM. The CDR3 nucleotides read TGTGCCAGCAAATCTGGCCAGTCTAATTCACCCCTCCACTTT. Translating it yields CASKSGQSNSPLHF. Looking up the rest from reference TRBV28 and TRBJ1-6 gives the full variable domain: DVKVTQSSRYLVKRTGEKVFLECVQDMDHENMFWYRQDPGLGLRLIYFSYDVKMKEKGDIPEGYSVSREKKERFSLILESASTNQTSMYLCASKSGQSNSPLHFGNGTRLTVT.

This chain links TRBV6-5 with TRBJ1-6, with 10 bases fitting TRBD1. The CDR3 sequence is 16 residues long. Germline V gives CDR1 MNHEY, CDR2 SVGAGI. Trimming removed 4 bases from V and 8 bases from J; junction bases left unmatched: 8. DNA of the CDR3: TGTGCCAGCAGTTCCCCAGCGGACAGGGGGGATTCACCCCTCCACTTT. Protein: CASSSPADRGDSPLHF.

The V call is TRBV2, the J call TRBJ2-1, with 11 bases identical to TRBD2. Germline assignment: CDR1 SNHLY and CDR2 FYNNEI. The trim removed 4 bases at V and 6 bases at J, leaving 5 bases unmatched. CDR3 size: 15 residues. This chain's CDR3 is CASSGSGGVFNEQFF. The CDR3 bases are TGTGCCAGCAGTGGTAGCGGGGGGGTGTTCAATGAGCAGTTCTTC.

The chain links TRBV11-2 to TRBJ2-7, with D possibly matching TRBD1 (6 bases). This CDR3 is 15 amino acids long. V dropped 0 bases and J dropped 3 bases, with 12 bases sitting between them. Germline-derived CDR1 and CDR2 are SGHAT and FQNNGV. The CDR3 nucleotides read TGTGCCAGCAGCTTAGATCTCATCAGGGGCTACGAGCAGTACTTC. Translated: CASSLDLIRGYEQYF.

The V and J genes are TRBV11-2 and TRBJ1-6, with D possibly matching TRBD1 (5 bases). Per germline, CDR1 SGHAT and CDR2 FQNNGV. The V end was cut by 5 bases, the J end by 2 bases, with 10 bases between. The CDR3 length is 15 residues. CDR3 region: CASSPAGPYNSPLHF. The CDR3 nucleotides are TGTGCCAGCAGCCCCGCGGGGCCCTATAATTCACCCCTCCACTTT.

The CDR3 region has the DNA TGTGCCAGCAGTGGTAGGACCGGGGGGATAAAAAAAGTAGGAATGTTGGAGACCCAGTACTTC. Amino acid sequence: CASSGRTGGIKKVGMLETQYF. The chain recombines TRBV2 with TRBJ2-5, with 7 bases fitting TRBD2. Looked up from germline, CDR1 is SNHLY and CDR2 is FYNNEI. Trimming removed 4 bases from V and 5 bases from J; junction bases left unmatched: 28. This CDR3 is 21 amino acids long.

This rearrangement joins TRBV5-5 to TRBJ2-1, with D perhaps TRBD1 (5 bases). The CDR3 is 15 amino acids. Trimming pared 0 bases from V and 4 bases from J, leaving 11 bases between. The germline CDR1 and CDR2 sequences are SGHKS and YYEKEE (reference sequence). As DNA, the CDR3 is TGTGCCAGCAGCTTGGCGGGCAGGGATTACAATGAGCAGTTCTTC. It encodes CASSLAGRDYNEQFF.

The chain is built from TRBV7-3 and TRBJ2-7; a possible D gene is TRBD2 (6 bases). V was cut by 5 bases and J by 4 bases, with 21 bases left in between. Germline V lookup: CDR1 SGHTA, CDR2 FQGTGA. The CDR3 contains 16 residues. CDR3 loop: CASSAQAAGLNYEQYF. In DNA form, the CDR3 reads TGTGCCAGCAGCGCACAAGCGGCGGGGCTGAATTACGAGCAGTACTTC. Full variable domain (outside the CDR3, taken from reference TRBV7-3 and TRBJ2-7): GAGVSQTPSNKVTEKGKYVELRCDPISGHTALYWYRQSLGQGPEFLIYFQGTGAADDSGLPNDRFFAVRPEGSVSTLKIQRTERGDSAVYLCASSAQAAGLNYEQYFGPGTRLTVT.

The chain recombines TRBV7-9 with TRBJ2-7; 11 bases match TRBD2. In germline, CDR1 is SEHNR, CDR2 FQNEAQ (reference sequence). There are 15 residues in the CDR3. V lost 5 bases and J lost 3; bases outside the gene matches: 6. This CDR3 reads CASSPTSGGFYEQYF. DNA for the CDR3: TGTGCCAGCAGCCCCACTAGCGGGGGTTTCTACGAGCAGTACTTC.

The V call is TRBV2, the J call TRBJ1-2, with 8 bases aligning to TRBD1. The V and J ends lost 5 bases and 8 bases, in that order; junction bases with no gene match: 4. This CDR3 has 12 amino acids. The germline V gene encodes CDR1 SNHLY and CDR2 FYNNEI. The CDR3 sequence: CASSYRGGGYTF. The CDR3 nucleotides read TGTGCCAGCAGTTACAGGGGGGGCGGCTACACCTTC.

V is TRBV28 and J is TRBJ1-1, with D possibly TRBD1 on 6 matching bases. Per germline, CDR1 MDHEN and CDR2 SYDVKM. This CDR3 has 11 residues. V shed 10 bases and J shed 7 bases, with 13 bases lying between them. CDR3 sequence reads: CATAGGREAFF. As DNA, the CDR3 is TGTGCCACCGCGGGGGGGCGTGAAGCTTTCTTT.